Presented here are 18 T cell receptor beta chains from one specimen sequenced in a study of read filtering for tumor transcriptome and immune sequencing (dated by TCRdb to 2020 to 2021). Reads for this sample came from an Illumina HiSeq 4000. The Immunoverse kit was used to build TCR libraries from about 430 ng RNA, with molecular barcoded adaptors covering alpha/delta and beta/gamma chains. TCRdb trimmed public reads at Q25 via fastp, called clones via MiXCR and kept in-frame beta chains. Rows are combined by CDR3 protein, so each entry shows the most common genes and DNA. The sample contains 65,000 or so distinct CDR3 sequences, approximately 18% of them found a single time. The ten largest clones capture about a tenth of the sample. The sample taken for sequencing was a population of CD138-negative cells sorted from bone marrow. Interpreted using the paper, the cell subset or site label stands for: bone marrow mononuclear cells depleted of CD138+ plasma/myeloma cells by negative magnetic selection. These receptors were obtained from a donor aged 40 or older with multiple myeloma.

This clonotype was found many times. The chain links TRBV4-2 to TRBJ2-7; D gene uncertain. This CDR3 has 13 residues. V lost 2 bases to trimming and J lost 1 base, with 6 bases between them. Germline CDR1 and CDR2: LGHNA and YNFKEQ. CDR3: CASSQLGSYEQYF. The CDR3 bases are TGTGCCAGCAGCCAACTCGGATCCTACGAGCAGTACTTC.

This clonotype was found many times. The genes are TRBV3-1 and TRBJ2-7; D is unresolved. Germline CDR1 reads LGHDT; CDR2 reads YNNKEL (reference sequence). V was clipped by 3 bases and J by 1 base, with 4 bases between them. The CDR3 loop spans 12 amino acids. This chain's CDR3 is CASSQGSYEQYF. The CDR3 DNA sequence: TGTGCCAGCAGCCAGGGTTCCTACGAGCAGTACTTC.

This chain uses TRBV11-2 with TRBJ2-5, with TRBD1 matching over 12 bases. Germline loops: CDR1 SGHAT, CDR2 FQNNGV. V lost 2 bases, J lost 5 bases, and 6 bases stayed unmatched. The CDR3 loop spans 16 amino acids. Here the CDR3 DNA reads TGTGCCAGCAGCTTATCTGGGACAGGGGGCGAGGAGACCCAGTACTTC. This sequence encodes CASSLSGTGGEETQYF. Filled out from reference TRBV11-2 and TRBJ2-5, the complete variable domain reads EAGVAQSPRYKIIEKRQSVAFWCNPISGHATLYWYQQILGQGPKLLIQFQNNGVVDDSQLPKDRFSAERLKGVDSTLKIQPAKLEDSAVYLCASSLSGTGGEETQYFGPGTRLLVL.

This clonotype showed up many times. This rearrangement joins TRBV11-2 to TRBJ2-1; 9 nucleotides agree with TRBD2. Losses at the gene ends were 0 bases for V and 1 base for J; bases not matched to a gene: 4. Germline CDR1 reads SGHAT; CDR2 reads FQNNGV. This CDR3 region has 17 residues. The CDR3, as DNA: TGTGCCAGCAGCTTAGATGTGGCGGGGGGGTCCTACAATGAGCAGTTCTTC. Its protein is CASSLDVAGGSYNEQFF.

This clonotype was seen a handful of times. A read error is possible here, since a much larger clone lies one base away. This chain connects TRBV29-1 to TRBJ2-1, with 9 bases matching TRBD2. The CDR3 has 14 residues. J lost 9 bases, V lost 1 base, and 7 bases had no gene match. Germline CDR1 SQVTM, CDR2 ANQGSEA. The DNA of the CDR3 is TGCAGCGTTGAAGTCGTAGCGGGAGTTCGTGAGCAGTTCTTC. Its protein product is CSVEVVAGVREQFF.

This clonotype was counted many times. CDR3 coding DNA: TGTGCCAGCAGTACAGCGACTAGCGGGAGGGCCCTCGGCAATGAGCAGTTCTTC. This gives the protein CASSTATSGRALGNEQFF. The chain couples TRBV2 to TRBJ2-1, with TRBD2 identical over 14 bases. CDR3 length equals 18 residues. J gave up 6 bases and V 5 bases, and 12 bases lay outside the gene matches. CDR1 is SNHLY, CDR2 FYNNEI, per germline.

As to this clonotype: A single base separates this from a much larger clone, so it may be a read error. The V and J genes are TRBV7-9 and TRBJ2-2; 8 nucleotides align to TRBD1. CDR3 length equals 14 residues. From germline, CDR1 is SEHNR and CDR2 FQNEAQ (reference sequence). The CDR3 DNA sequence: TGTGTCAGTCCCCCACGGGACAGGCAATGGGAGCTGTTTTTT. Protein sequence: CVSPPRDRQWELFF. Variable domain in full (rest from reference TRBV7-9 and TRBJ2-2): DTGVSQNPRHKITKRGQNVTFRCDPISEHNRLYWYRQTLGQGPEFLTYFQNEAQLEKSRLLSDRFSAERPKGSFSTLEIQRTEQGDSAMYLCVSPPRDRQWELFFGEGSRLTVL.

At least ten counts were recorded for this clonotype. This chain joins TRBV20-1 and TRBJ1-1; 7 bases are a match to TRBD1. Germline values: CDR1 DFQATT, CDR2 SNEGSKA (reference sequence). The CDR3 covers 15 residues. V was clipped by 1 base and J by 6 bases; unmatched bases: 11. The CDR3 reads CSARAIPWTGPEAFF. CDR3 DNA: TGCAGTGCTAGAGCGATCCCGTGGACAGGACCTGAAGCTTTCTTT.

The rearrangement joins TRBV6-2 or TRBV6-3 to TRBJ2-7; 7 nucleotides align to TRBD2. The CDR3 is made up of 13 amino acids. The ends lost 7 bases at V and 4 bases at J; junction bases unmatched: 7. Germline-derived CDR1 and CDR2 are MNHEY and SVGEGT. Here the CDR3 reads CASTREATYEQYF. The CDR3 coding sequence is TGTGCCAGCACACGGGAGGCAACGTACGAGCAGTACTTC.

This clonotype was seen many times. The rearrangement joins TRBV6-2 or TRBV6-3 to TRBJ2-2; 11 bases agree with TRBD1. This CDR3 has 15 amino acids. Germline CDR1 is MNHEY and CDR2 is SVGEGT. Unmatched junction bases numbered 8, after V lost 10 bases and J lost 4 bases. CDR3 coding DNA: TGTGCCACCACCCGGACAGGGGGCTTCACCGGGGAGCTGTTTTTT. This gives the protein CATTRTGGFTGELFF.

The CDR3 DNA is TGTGCCAGCAGCCGAGCAGGGGAGAATCAGCCCCAGCATTTT. The encoded protein is CASSRAGENQPQHF. V is TRBV7-9 and J is TRBJ1-5; the D gene is possibly TRBD1 (6 bases). CDR1 is SEHNR and CDR2 is FQNEAQ in the germline V gene (reference sequence). The V end was cut by 5 bases, the J end by 4 bases, with 12 bases between. The CDR3 covers 14 residues.

This clonotype showed up just a few times. The V gene is TRBV19, the J gene TRBJ2-7; TRBD1 is a possible D gene (6 bases). With 1 base removed from V and 1 base from J, the gap between germline ends came to 14 bases. CDR1 is LNHDA and CDR2 is SQIVND in the germline V gene (reference sequence). This CDR3 is 16 amino acids long. DNA for the CDR3: TGTGCCAGTAGTATAGCCCTGACAGGTCGATCCTACGAGCAGTACTTC. Amino acid sequence: CASSIALTGRSYEQYF.

This clonotype was seen once. This could be a read error, since a much larger clone is one nucleotide away. The chain is built from TRBV12-3 or TRBV12-4 and TRBJ1-1; D unresolved. The CDR3 contains 12 residues. CDR3 residues: CASSTLNTGAFF. CDR3 DNA sequence: TGTGCCAGCAGTACCCTGAACACTGGAGCTTTCTTT.

This chain uses TRBV7-9 with TRBJ2-7; TRBD2 matches 8 bases. The CDR3 runs 15 residues. Unmatched junction bases numbered 8, after V lost 0 bases and J lost 7 bases. CDR1 SEHNR and CDR2 FQNEAQ come from the germline V gene (reference sequence). CDR3 bases: TGTGCCAGCAGCTTAGCCCCAGCGGGGGTACGTGAGCAGTACTTC. It specifies CASSLAPAGVREQYF.

Many counts were recorded for this clonotype. The chain employs TRBV5-1 and TRBJ2-1, with D possibly matching TRBD1 (5 bases). The V end lost 0 bases, the J end lost 3 bases, and 13 bases lay between the germline ends. CDR1 SGHRS and CDR2 YFSETQ come from the germline V gene. There are 16 residues in the CDR3. As DNA, the CDR3 is TGCGCCAGCAGCTTGGCGGGTGGGGCCTTCTACAATGAGCAGTTCTTC. This sequence encodes CASSLAGGAFYNEQFF. The full variable domain, rest sourced from reference TRBV5-1 and TRBJ2-1, is KAGVTQTPRYLIKTRGQQVTLSCSPISGHRSVSWYQQTPGQGLQFLFEYFSETQRNKGNFPGRFSGRQFSNSRSEMNVSTLELGDSALYLCASSLAGGAFYNEQFFGPGTRLTVL.

This clonotype appeared a few times. A much larger clone differs from this one at a single base, so this may be a read error. This rearrangement joins TRBV12-3 or TRBV12-4 to TRBJ2-3, with D uncertain. Trimming removed 7 bases at V and 7 bases at J, with 9 bases between. This CDR3 is built from 11 residues. CDR3 DNA: TGTGCCAGCAATCCCTCCCATACGCAGTATTTT. Translation gives CASNPSHTQYF.

This clonotype was counted only a few times. The gene calls are TRBV20-1 and TRBJ2-3, with 7 bases aligning to TRBD1. Germline CDR1 DFQATT, CDR2 SNEGSKA (reference sequence). The CDR3 contains 13 residues. CDR3 DNA sequence: TGCAGCAAGGGACAGCGAGCGACAGATACGCAGTATTTT. Its protein is CSKGQRATDTQYF.

This clonotype came up a few times. This sequence joins TRBV28 and TRBJ1-1; 9 bases align to TRBD1. Germline V gene sequence: CDR1 MDHEN, CDR2 SYDVKM. This CDR3 region has 14 residues. Losses at the gene ends were 7 bases for V and 5 bases for J; bases not matched to a gene: 8. CDR3 in amino acids: CASTKQGARTEAFF. The CDR3 bases are TGTGCCAGCACCAAACAGGGGGCACGAACTGAAGCTTTCTTT.